The sequence of this TCR beta chain was determined in a study of identical twins (dated by TCRdb to 2016 to 2017). For context, the study as a whole: To test whether fetal clonotypes persist, this study deep-sequenced TCR alpha and beta repertoires from monozygotic twins, from unrelated adults of various ages, and from cord blood. To rule out contamination, the twin experiments were replicated at different times with different library preparation protocols.

The CDR3 runs 16 amino acids, cysteine and phenylalanine included. Here the CDR3 DNA is all that survives: 48 bases in frame from base 1. The germline V gene specifies SGDLS as CDR1 and YYNGEE as CDR2. Compared with germline, V lacks 3 bases and J lacks 3 bases; bases without a gene match: 7. General findings and caveats noted by the study authors: Conclusions relied on cross-sectional statistical analysis, since the same donors could not be followed over many years. Excess twin sharing in beta out-of-frame sequences was weaker because fewer shared sequences lowered the signal-to-noise ratio. In monozygotic twins, recombination models systematically underestimated out-of-frame TCR alpha sharing, but the models matched the sharing seen between unrelated individuals. Invariant T cells such as MAIT and iNKT could partly confound zero-insertion analyses, though diverse VJ usage argued against this for most clonotypes. Compared with coincidental sharing between unrelated individuals, out-of-frame TCR alpha sequences shared between twins showed an excess of sequences with low generation probability. Fewer insertions were carried by abundant cord blood beta clonotypes; a weaker similar trend was observed in young adult naive repertoires, while no such trend was observed in memory repertoires.

Every donor in the study was a healthy Caucasian. Three pairs of female monozygotic twins, all aged 18 to 29 years, made up the twin cohort. Positive isolation kits from Invitrogen were used to isolate the CD4+ and CD8+ T cell populations. Regarding this clonotype: What this receptor recognizes is not known. No base qualities exist here, and no much larger clone lies one base off it.

Preparation of the library involved 5' RACE. TCRdb lists the instrument as Illumina HiSeq 2000. A universal primer binding site was added through template switching, and the final cDNA carried a unique molecular identifier so that TCR cDNA molecules could be counted accurately. First-strand cDNA for TCR alpha and beta chains was synthesized from specific primers in the conserved constant-segment region. To control for contamination, each cDNA library was double barcoded with a SMART-Mk sample barcode plus Illumina barcodes. TruSeq adapter sequences, together with Illumina sample barcodes, were added in two successive PCR steps. TCR alpha and beta cDNA libraries were sequenced on the Illumina HiSeq platform with custom primers. The original methods were these. MiGEC processed the raw reads to extract unique molecular identifiers, while MiXCR was used to determine the CDR3 positions. Recombination models were inferred per individual with the repgenHMM and IGoR tools using an EM algorithm. Shared clonotype analysis was performed with the tcR package in R, normalizing sharing by the product of cloneset sizes. To study raw recombination free of thymic and clonal selection effects, out-of-frame nonproductive sequences were analyzed. TCRdb passed the public sequencing reads through fastp at Q25 and MiXCR, retaining productive beta sequences. Rows with a matching CDR3 protein are joined into one entry that keeps the most common DNA and genes. The V and J calls, along with clone size, are taken from TCRdb and not from the paper's own processing. The table for this sample lists some 190,000 distinct CDR3 sequences; 15% of them were counted only once. The ten biggest clones cover roughly two fifths of the sample.

These data were likewise used in another study, on T cells expressing NK-cell markers. That second publication adds: Three sorted T-cell subsets (CD3+CD56+NKG2C+, CD3+CD56+NKG2C- and CD3+CD56-NKG2C+) from seven to nine donors had their TCR beta-chain repertoires profiled. Among the eight sequenced donors, seven were HCMV-seropositive and one was HCMV-seronegative. To restrict sorting to alphabetaTCR-expressing T cells, an anti-gammadeltaTCR antibody was added in several experiments. In roughly 6 donors, the dominant CD3+CD56+NKG2C+ clonotypes ranked among the top 10 CD8+ clonotypes, making up 1.0-7.0% of CD8+ T cells. Those dominant clonotypes were again the most abundant among CD3+CD56-NKG2C+ cells in several donors, at about 25-65%. Whether the expanded NKG2C-expressing T cell clones were specific for HCMV antigens was left unclear. The study sequenced eight donors, all healthy volunteers chosen at random: three men and five women. HCMV serostatus was determined by detecting HCMV-specific IgG in serum with a commercial ELISA kit. MIGEC handled demultiplexing of the reads and grouping by UMI, while MiTCR was used to assemble and quantify clonotypes. To exclude erroneous sequences, only TCR cDNA sequences supported by at least two reads were retained. The tcR package was used for downstream repertoire analysis, and clonotypes were matched across fractions by CDR3 nucleotide sequence plus V segment. VDJmatch was used to annotate antigen specificity against VDJdb, with one amino acid substitution allowed in CDR3.

Rearrangement joined TRBV9 to TRBJ2-5, and TRBD2 matches 11 of the central bases. Sequenced input: CD8+ T cells sorted from blood. This TCR came from a woman aged 18 to 35 in good health. The CDR3 protein: CASSGKLAGEEETQYF. The nucleotide sequence is given as TGTGCCAGCAGCGGCAAACTAGCGGGAGAGGAAGAGACCCAGTACTTC.